The 22 T cell receptor beta chains below all came from one sample that was sequenced in a study of radiation and T cells in renal cell carcinoma. Time point reported: baseline pretreatment blood. Treatment described: 15 Gy SBRT to primary tumor, nephrectomy 4 weeks later. TCRdb's table, derived via immunoSEQ multiplex PCR, lists solely in-frame clones and lacks some. The repertoire consists of 140,000 to 150,000 clones, with around 90% occurring once and the leading ten covering about 4%. The specimen was blood, collected from a patient whose treatment included radiotherapy and nephrectomy. The receptors shown here come from a woman in her seventies with renal cell carcinoma.

The chain uses TRBV5-1 and TRBJ1-1; the D is unclear. V shed 7 bases and J shed 3 bases, with 16 bases lying between them. Germline CDR1 reads SGHRS; CDR2 reads YFSETQ. This CDR3 is built from 14 residues. CDR3 sequence (DNA): TGCGCCAGCTCCCCGGAGGCTTTCGACACTGAAGCTTTCTTT. It translates to CASSPEAFDTEAFF.

A few counts support this clone. The chain employs TRBV10-3 and TRBJ1-4, with 11 bases matching TRBD1. The CDR3 runs 14 residues. With V trimmed by 6 bases and J by 7 bases, 4 bases remained unmatched. Per germline, CDR1 ENHRY and CDR2 SYGVKD. Here the CDR3 DNA reads TGTGCCATCAGCGGGGACAGGGGGGGTGAAAAACTGTTTTTT. Translating it yields CAISGDRGGEKLFF.

V gene TRBV9 combines with J gene TRBJ1-3; perhaps TRBD1 as D (6 bases). Germline CDR1 SGDLS, CDR2 YYNGEE. The V end was cut by 3 bases, the J end by 0 bases, with 10 bases between. This CDR3 has 15 residues. The DNA for the CDR3 is TGTGCCAGCAGCGCCAAACAGGGCTCTGGAAACACCATATATTTT. Protein product: CASSAKQGSGNTIYF.

The chain combines TRBV18 with TRBJ1-1; D may be TRBD1 (6 bases). CDR3 size: 14 residues. In germline, CDR1 is KGHSH, CDR2 LQKENI. V dropped 6 bases and J dropped 3 bases, with 14 bases sitting between them. For the CDR3, the DNA is TGTGCCAGCTCTAACCGGGAGGGGGACACTGAAGCTTTCTTT. Protein: CASSNREGDTEAFF. The full variable domain, with the rest looked up from reference TRBV18 and TRBJ1-1, is NAGVMQNPRHLVRRRGQEARLRCSPMKGHSHVYWYRQLPEEGLKFMVYLQKENIIDESGMPKERFSAEFPKEGPSILRIQQVVRGDSAAYFCASSNREGDTEAFFGQGTRLTVV.

The CDR3 DNA sequence: TGCGCCAGCAGCTTGACTGACTCCTACGAGCAGTACTTC. Its protein product is CASSLTDSYEQYF. The rearrangement links TRBV5-1 to TRBJ2-7; D is uncertain. V gave up 1 base and J gave up 0 bases, with 5 bases separating them. The CDR3 totals 13 residues. Looked up from germline, CDR1 is SGHRS and CDR2 is YFSETQ.

This clone came up a few times. The CDR3 coding sequence is TGTGCCTGGAGTGTTGGCTCCTACAATGAGCAGTTCTTC. Its protein is CAWSVGSYNEQFF. This chain connects TRBV30 to TRBJ2-1; D unresolved. The CDR3 is 13 amino acids. Germline CDR1 and CDR2: GTSNPN and SVGIG (reference sequence). Trimming left V 0 bases short and J 0 bases short, with 3 bases between.

The genes are TRBV10-3 and TRBJ2-1; TRBD1 aligns across 8 bases. Germline CDR1 ENHRY, CDR2 SYGVKD. The CDR3 contains 14 residues. Losses at the gene ends were 9 bases for V and 7 bases for J; bases not matched to a gene: 11. Written as DNA, the CDR3 is TGTGCCATTGGAAGGACAGGGAAGGAGAATGAGCAGTTCTTC. Protein sequence: CAIGRTGKENEQFF.

CDR3: CASSLGNTEAFF. The CDR3 region has the DNA TGTGCCAGCAGCCTGGGAAACACTGAAGCTTTCTTT. V gene TRBV28 combines with J gene TRBJ1-1; D not resolved. Trimming cost V 6 bases and J 2 bases, with 7 bases left between them. The CDR3 is 12 residues long. Germline CDR1 and CDR2: MDHEN and SYDVKM.

The genes are TRBV4-2 and TRBJ2-3; 10 positions agree with TRBD1. This CDR3 spans 15 amino acids. The ends lost 0 bases at V and 3 bases at J; junction bases unmatched: 0. Per germline, CDR1 LGHNA and CDR2 YNFKEQ. CDR3 residues: CASSQEGQGTDTQYF. As DNA, the CDR3 is TGTGCCAGCAGCCAAGAGGGACAGGGGACAGATACGCAGTATTTT.

The chain employs TRBV5-1 and TRBJ1-2, with D maybe TRBD1 (5 bases). V was trimmed by 8 bases and J by 7 bases, leaving 18 bases between them. Germline lookup yields CDR1 SGHRS and CDR2 YFSETQ. The CDR3 has 13 residues. DNA for the CDR3: TGCGCCAGAGCTGTGGGGGAGTTGCGTGGCTACACCTTC. Protein sequence: CARAVGELRGYTF.

The gene calls are TRBV27 and TRBJ2-3, with a possible D match to TRBD2 (6 bases). Trimming left V 2 bases short and J 5 bases short, with 11 bases between. Germline CDR1 is MNHEY and CDR2 is SMNVEV (reference sequence). The CDR3 has 14 residues. The CDR3 spells CASSLGGWGDTQYF. In nucleotides, the CDR3 is TGTGCCAGCAGTTTAGGGGGGTGGGGAGATACGCAGTATTTT.

This chain uses TRBV7-9 with TRBJ1-5; a weak D match, TRBD1 (5 bases). Trimming stripped 3 bases from V and 3 bases from J, with 12 bases between. Germline values: CDR1 SEHNR, CDR2 FQNEAQ (reference sequence). The CDR3 is 15 residues long. CDR3 sequence (DNA): TGTGCCAGCAGCTTGGGGGGGAGGCTCAATCAGCCCCAGCATTTT. This sequence encodes CASSLGGRLNQPQHF.

In its sample, this clone was seen once. The rearrangement uses TRBV30 and TRBJ1-4; TRBD1 matches at 7 bases. Trimming removed 8 bases from V and 4 bases from J; junction bases left unmatched: 13. The germline gives CDR1 GTSNPN, CDR2 SVGIG (reference sequence). The CDR3 consists of 15 residues. CDR3 region: CARGTRGTVNEKLFF. The CDR3 DNA sequence: TGTGCCCGGGGCACCAGAGGGACAGTTAATGAAAAACTGTTTTTT.

V is TRBV28 and J is TRBJ2-1; D is possibly TRBD1 (6 bases). V lost 4 bases to trimming and J lost 1 base, with 14 bases between them. CDR1 and CDR2 from the germline V gene are MDHEN and SYDVKM. This CDR3 contains 16 residues. This chain's CDR3 is CASSSTGLGSYNEQFF. The CDR3 DNA reads as TGTGCCAGCAGTTCAACAGGGTTAGGGTCCTACAATGAGCAGTTCTTC.

The CDR3 DNA is TGCGCCAGCAGCCAAGTAGGCGGGGGGGCGGACGGGGAGCTGTTTTTT. Its protein is CASSQVGGGADGELFF. The chain employs TRBV4-3 and TRBJ2-2; 9 positions match TRBD2. CDR3 size: 16 residues. V dropped 1 base and J dropped 7; count of bases not matched to a gene: 7. From germline, CDR1 is LGHNA and CDR2 YSLEER.

The chain joins TRBV2 to TRBJ1-1; TRBD1 aligns across 10 bases. Germline assignment: CDR1 SNHLY and CDR2 FYNNEI. V dropped 9 bases and J dropped 4; count of bases not matched to a gene: 11. The CDR3 sequence is 15 residues long. This CDR3 is CASTGTGVFTTEAFF. The CDR3 nucleotides are TGTGCCAGTACCGGGACAGGGGTTTTTACCACTGAAGCTTTCTTT.

The chain combines TRBV9 with TRBJ1-1; tentatively, D is TRBD1 (6 bases). Germline CDR1 is SGDLS and CDR2 is YYNGEE. V lost 3 bases, J lost 1 base, and 10 bases lay in between. This CDR3 comprises 14 residues. CDR3 amino acids: CASSDQDRNTEAFF. The DNA for the CDR3 is TGTGCCAGCAGCGACCAGGACAGGAACACTGAAGCTTTCTTT. Complete variable domain (other parts from reference TRBV9 and TRBJ1-1): DSGVTQTPKHLITATGQRVTLRCSPRSGDLSVYWYQQSLDQGLQFLIQYYNGEERAKGNILERFSAQQFPDLHSELNLSSLELGDSALYFCASSDQDRNTEAFFGQGTRLTVV.

This chain uses TRBV7-2 with TRBJ2-6; no clear D gene. This CDR3 is 14 amino acids long. The V end lost 3 bases, the J end lost 1 base, and 4 bases lay between the germline ends. Germline assignment: CDR1 SGHTA and CDR2 FQGNSA. CDR3: CASSLGSGANVLTF. Here the CDR3 DNA reads TGTGCCAGCAGCTTGGGGTCTGGGGCCAACGTCCTGACTTTC.

With respect to this clone: Distinct nucleotide sequences in the sample also encode this CDR3. This sequence joins TRBV5-1 and TRBJ1-2; D is ambiguous. There are 12 residues in the CDR3. Germline loops: CDR1 SGHRS, CDR2 YFSETQ. Trimming took off 0 bases at V and 1 base at J, with 1 base between the two ends. The CDR3 spells CASSLGNYGYTF. CDR3 nucleotides: TGCGCCAGCAGCTTGGGTAACTATGGCTACACCTTC. Drawing the rest from reference TRBV5-1 and TRBJ1-2, the complete variable domain is KAGVTQTPRYLIKTRGQQVTLSCSPISGHRSVSWYQQTPGQGLQFLFEYFSETQRNKGNFPGRFSGRQFSNSRSEMNVSTLELGDSALYLCASSLGNYGYTFGSGTRLTVV.

This chain joins TRBV19 and TRBJ2-3, with D perhaps assigned TRBD1 or TRBD2 (6 bases each). The CDR3 length is 15 residues. Trimming pared 5 bases from V and 6 bases from J, leaving 18 bases between. CDR1 LNHDA and CDR2 SQIVND come from the germline V gene (reference sequence). CDR3 amino acids: CASSLGGAHADTQYF. DNA of the CDR3: TGTGCCAGTAGTTTGGGGGGCGCTCATGCTGATACGCAGTATTTT.

V is TRBV2 and J is TRBJ1-1; D is ambiguous. Germline CDR1 and CDR2: SNHLY and FYNNEI. There are 12 residues in the CDR3. V lost 3 bases and J 6 bases, leaving 8 bases between the germline ends. CDR3 bases: TGTGCCAGCAGTGACGTTCTCGCTGAAGCTTTCTTT. Protein product: CASSDVLAEAFF.

V usage is TRBV19 and J usage is TRBJ2-7, with D unclear. The CDR3 loop spans 13 amino acids. V was pared by 3 bases and J by 6 bases, with 12 bases between. From germline, CDR1 is LNHDA and CDR2 SQIVND (reference sequence). The DNA for the CDR3 is TGTGCCAGTAGTATTAGGCCCAGAGGCGAGCAGTACTTC. Amino acid sequence: CASSIRPRGEQYF.